The clone carrying this TCR beta chain appeared a few times. The data were produced by immunoSEQ multiplex PCR, yet TCRdb's version contains in-frame clones alone and is incomplete. There are roughly 230,000 clones in the sample; approximately 85% occur only once, and approximately 0.89% lies in the top ten. This CDR3 has 13 amino acids. Trimming removed 7 bases at V and 3 bases at J, with 12 bases between. The data are from a study of blood T cell repertoires in COVID-19. Turning to the study itself: T cells, B-cell-depleted T cells, or PBMCs provided the cDNA or gDNA that served as material.

V gene TRBV12-3 or TRBV12-4 combines with J gene TRBJ2-5, with D possibly TRBD2 on 5 matching bases. The TCR was taken from a man aged 35 to 55 with acute or convalescent COVID-19. The sample taken for sequencing was peripheral blood. CDR3 coding DNA: TGTGCCAGCACCCCGGGGTGGGAAGAGACCCAGTACTTC. Translated: CASTPGWEETQYF.